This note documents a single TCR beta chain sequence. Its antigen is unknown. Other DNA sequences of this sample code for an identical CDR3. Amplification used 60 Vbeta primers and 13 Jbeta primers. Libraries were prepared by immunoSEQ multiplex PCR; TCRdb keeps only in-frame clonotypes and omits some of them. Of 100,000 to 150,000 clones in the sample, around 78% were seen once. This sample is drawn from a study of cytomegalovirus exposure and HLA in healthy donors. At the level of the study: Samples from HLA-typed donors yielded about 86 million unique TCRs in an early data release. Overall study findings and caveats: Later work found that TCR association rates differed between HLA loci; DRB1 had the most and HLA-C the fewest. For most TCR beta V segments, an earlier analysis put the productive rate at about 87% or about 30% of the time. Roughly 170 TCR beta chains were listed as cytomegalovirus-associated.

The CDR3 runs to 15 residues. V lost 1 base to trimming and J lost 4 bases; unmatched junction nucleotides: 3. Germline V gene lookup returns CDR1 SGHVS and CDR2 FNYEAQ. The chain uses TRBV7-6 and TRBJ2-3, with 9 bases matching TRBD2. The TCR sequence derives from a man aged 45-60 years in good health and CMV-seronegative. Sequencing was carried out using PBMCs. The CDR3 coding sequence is TGTGCCAGCAGCTTAGGCGGGGGGGCGGCAGATACGCAGTATTTT. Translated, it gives CASSLGGGAADTQYF.